These 13 T cell receptor beta chains share one sample of origin, sequenced in a study of T cell changes during pregnancy in multiple sclerosis. Sequencing was performed with immunoSEQ multiplex PCR; in TCRdb, only in-frame clones are kept and a portion is missing. This table has approximately 29,000 clones, 89% appearing once. The input for sequencing was CD4+ T cells from peripheral blood mononuclear cells, taken in the second trimester of pregnancy. The receptor source for this set is a female donor with multiple sclerosis, enrolled in a pregnancy study.

V gene TRBV15 combines with J gene TRBJ1-3; D gene uncertain. The CDR3 runs 16 residues. V lost 0 bases and J lost 2, with 11 bases in between. Per germline, CDR1 LNHNV and CDR2 YYDKDF (reference sequence). For the CDR3, the DNA is TGTGCCACCAGCAGAGATATTTCCGAGCCTGGAAACACCATATATTTT. Protein sequence: CATSRDISEPGNTIYF.

The V gene is TRBV6-5, the J gene TRBJ1-2, with TRBD1 identical over 7 bases. V lost 10 bases and J lost 8; bases outside the gene matches: 13. The CDR3 sequence is 13 residues long. Germline V gene data show CDR1 as MNHEY and CDR2 as SVGAGI. The CDR3 DNA follows: TGTGCCATCCAACAGAAGGGGGCGGGGGGCTACACCTTC. It yields the protein CAIQQKGAGGYTF.

This chain connects TRBV5-1 to TRBJ1-5, with D possibly matching TRBD1 (5 bases). Trimming shortened V by 0 bases and J by 3 bases, and 13 bases separated the two germline ends. Germline lookup yields CDR1 SGHRS and CDR2 YFSETQ. The CDR3 consists of 16 residues. DNA for the CDR3: TGCGCCAGCAGCTTGGACCCAGGAGGGGTCAATCAGCCCCAGCATTTT. Encoded protein: CASSLDPGGVNQPQHF.

The chain employs TRBV27 and TRBJ2-5; weak D call: TRBD2 (6 bases). Germline CDR1 and CDR2: MNHEY and SMNVEV (reference sequence). V was cut by 2 bases and J by 5 bases, with 15 bases left in between. There are 15 residues in the CDR3. The CDR3, as DNA: TGTGCCAGCAGTTTAGCCGCGCGGGGTCTCGAGACCCAGTACTTC. Residues: CASSLAARGLETQYF.

The chain combines TRBV11-2 with TRBJ1-2; D is ambiguous. Germline V gene data show CDR1 as SGHAT and CDR2 as FQNNGV. The V end lost 3 bases, the J end lost 8 bases, and 7 bases lay between the germline ends. CDR3 length equals 11 residues. CDR3 in amino acids: CASSFRGGYTF. The CDR3 DNA is TGTGCCAGCAGCTTTAGAGGGGGCTACACCTTC. Based on the CDR3 plus reference TRBV11-2 and TRBJ1-2, the full variable domain is EAGVAQSPRYKIIEKRQSVAFWCNPISGHATLYWYQQILGQGPKLLIQFQNNGVVDDSQLPKDRFSAERLKGVDSTLKIQPAKLEDSAVYLCASSFRGGYTFGSGTRLTVV.

V usage is TRBV9 and J usage is TRBJ2-7, with 8 bases lining up with TRBD1. The CDR3 runs 14 residues. J gave up 1 base and V 4 bases, and 4 bases lay outside the gene matches. Looked up from germline, CDR1 is SGDLS and CDR2 is YYNGEE. The CDR3 region is CASSPTGGSYEQYF. Written as DNA, the CDR3 is TGTGCCAGCAGCCCCACAGGGGGGTCCTACGAGCAGTACTTC.

The CDR3 here is CASSREPGGANTGELFF. The DNA of the CDR3 is TGTGCCAGCAGCCGGGAGCCCGGGGGAGCGAACACCGGGGAGCTGTTTTTT. This sequence joins TRBV4-2 and TRBJ2-2, with D possibly being TRBD2 (6 bases). Germline lookup yields CDR1 LGHNA and CDR2 YNFKEQ. This CDR3 has 17 amino acids. Trimming cost V 4 bases and J 0 bases, with 15 bases left between them.

This clone was seen more than once but under ten times. The V gene is TRBV11-2, the J gene TRBJ2-3, with D tentatively TRBD1 (6 bases). Per the germline V gene, CDR1 is SGHAT and CDR2 is FQNNGV. Trimming stripped 5 bases from V and 10 bases from J, with 10 bases between. This CDR3 has 11 amino acids. CDR3 DNA: TGTGCCAGCAGCGGACAGTTAGCGCAGTATTTT. Protein product: CASSGQLAQYF.

The chain couples TRBV11-1 to TRBJ2-1, with D maybe TRBD1 (5 bases). Trimming cost V 7 bases and J 4 bases, with 17 bases left between them. The CDR3 length is 15 residues. CDR1 is SGHAT, CDR2 FQDESV, per germline (reference sequence). The CDR3 region is CASTQGVVRYNEQFF. In DNA form, the CDR3 reads TGTGCCAGCACCCAAGGGGTAGTTAGGTACAATGAGCAGTTCTTC.

The chain has TRBV5-1 and TRBJ1-2; D is perhaps TRBD1 (6 bases). Trimming removed 0 bases from V and 0 bases from J, with 9 bases in between. Germline CDR1 and CDR2: SGHRS and YFSETQ. The CDR3 length is 15 residues. This CDR3 is CASSLDRVSNYGYTF. DNA for the CDR3: TGCGCCAGCAGCTTGGACAGGGTTTCTAACTATGGCTACACCTTC.

The chain links TRBV5-8 to TRBJ2-1; weak D call: TRBD2 (7 bases). Germline loops: CDR1 SGHTS, CDR2 YDEGEE. The ends were cut back, 7 bases at V and 4 bases at J, with 18 bases in the middle. The CDR3 spans 15 residues. The DNA of the CDR3 is TGTGCCAGCCTGGGGGGGGCGGGCCGATACAATGAGCAGTTCTTC. Translated, it gives CASLGGAGRYNEQFF.

The chain carries TRBV9 and TRBJ1-1, with a weak D call TRBD1 (6 bases). The germline V gene encodes CDR1 SGDLS and CDR2 YYNGEE. The CDR3 has 18 amino acids. Trimming removed 0 bases from V and 4 bases from J, with 22 bases in between. The CDR3 spells CASSVGRSWGGAGTEAFF. The CDR3 bases are TGTGCCAGCAGCGTAGGTAGATCGTGGGGGGGCGCTGGCACTGAAGCTTTCTTT.

In DNA form, the CDR3 reads TGTGCCAGCAGTGAAGGAAGGGGAGGGGACACTGAAGCTTTCTTT. This codes for CASSEGRGGDTEAFF. This rearrangement joins TRBV2 to TRBJ1-1; a weak D match, TRBD1 (5 bases). The length of the CDR3 is 15 residues. V was trimmed by 1 base and J by 3 bases, leaving 12 bases between them. The germline V gene encodes CDR1 SNHLY and CDR2 FYNNEI.